This TCR beta chain was recorded in a study of cytomegalovirus exposure and HLA in healthy donors. CDR3 size: 15 residues. Germline CDR1 is LGHNA and CDR2 is YSLEER. V lost 3 bases, J lost 6 bases, and 7 bases stayed unmatched. Both 60 Vbeta primers and 13 Jbeta primers went into the PCR. Sequenced by immunoSEQ multiplex PCR; TCRdb stores in-frame clones only, minus some. The profile covers 150,000 to 200,000 clones, with more than 75% appearing a single time and 5.5% to 7.5% taken by the ten largest. The specimen was PBMCs. This receptor was taken from a woman aged 45-65 years in good health and CMV-seropositive. The chain couples TRBV4-3 to TRBJ1-2, with 10 nucleotides matching TRBD1. The CDR3 nucleotides are TGCGCCAGCAGCCACGCCGACAGGGGGCGCGATGGCTACACCTTC. Protein product: CASSHADRGRDGYTF.